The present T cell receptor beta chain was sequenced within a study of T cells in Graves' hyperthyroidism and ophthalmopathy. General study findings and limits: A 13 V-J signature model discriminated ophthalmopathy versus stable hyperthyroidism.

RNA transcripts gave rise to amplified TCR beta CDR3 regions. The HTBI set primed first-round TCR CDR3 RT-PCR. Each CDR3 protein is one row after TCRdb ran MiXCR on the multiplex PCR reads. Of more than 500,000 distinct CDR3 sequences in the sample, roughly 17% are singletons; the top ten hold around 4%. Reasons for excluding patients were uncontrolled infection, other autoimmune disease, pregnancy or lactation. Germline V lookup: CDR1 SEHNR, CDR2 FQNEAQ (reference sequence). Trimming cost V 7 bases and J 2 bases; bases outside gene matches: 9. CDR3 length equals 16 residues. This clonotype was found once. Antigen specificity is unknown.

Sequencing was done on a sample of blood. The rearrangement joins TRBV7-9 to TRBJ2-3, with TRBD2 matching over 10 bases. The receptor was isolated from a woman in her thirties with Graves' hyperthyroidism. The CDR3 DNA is TGTGCCAGCAAGAGGCTAGCGGGAGTCCCCACAGATACGCAGTATTTT. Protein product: CASKRLAGVPTDTQYF. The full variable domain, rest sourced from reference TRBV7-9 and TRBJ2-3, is DTGVSQNPRHKITKRGQNVTFRCDPISEHNRLYWYRQTLGQGPEFLTYFQNEAQLEKSRLLSDRFSAERPKGSFSTLEIQRTEQGDSAMYLCASKRLAGVPTDTQYFGPGTRLTVL.